The 23 T cell receptor beta chains listed next were all sequenced from one sample in a study of blood T cell repertoires in COVID-19. Profiled with immunoSEQ multiplex PCR; TCRdb holds only in-frame clones, not every one. The repertoire holds under 300,000 clones, almost 90% seen once, with 2.1% in the top ten. The sample taken for sequencing was peripheral blood. These receptors were taken from a woman aged 55-70 years with COVID-19, enrolled during active disease.

The V and J genes are TRBV5-6 and TRBJ1-1, with 9 bases fitting TRBD1. CDR1 is SGHDT and CDR2 is YYEEEE in the germline V gene. The CDR3 spans 18 residues. Unmatched junction bases numbered 14, after V lost 3 bases and J lost 2 bases. The CDR3 DNA reads TGTGCCAGCAGCTCCCGATACCTAAACAGGGGGCTCAACACTGAAGCTTTCTTT. It translates to CASSSRYLNRGLNTEAFF. Complete variable domain (other parts from reference TRBV5-6 and TRBJ1-1): DAGVTQSPTHLIKTRGQQVTLRCSPKSGHDTVSWYQQALGQGPQFIFQYYEEEERQRGNFPDRFSGHQFPNYSSELNVNALLLGDSALYLCASSSRYLNRGLNTEAFFGQGTRLTVV.

The gene calls are TRBV7-2 and TRBJ1-2; 9 positions match TRBD1. J lost 7 bases, V lost 5 bases, and 8 bases had no gene match. The CDR3 has 14 residues. Germline lookup yields CDR1 SGHTA and CDR2 FQGNSA. CDR3 in amino acids: CASSPGDRARGYTF. CDR3 DNA sequence: TGTGCCAGCAGCCCCGGGGACAGGGCCCGTGGCTACACCTTC.

The chain is built from TRBV10-3 and TRBJ1-6, with 7 bases identical to TRBD1. The CDR3 has 16 amino acids. Germline CDR1 is ENHRY and CDR2 is SYGVKD. V lost 0 bases and J lost 8; bases outside the gene matches: 7. The CDR3 nucleotides are TGTGCCATCAGTGAGTCCGGACAGGTGGGATATTCACCCCTCCACTTT. Its protein product is CAISESGQVGYSPLHF.

For the CDR3, the DNA is TGTGCCAGCACCGCATACAGGGGGGCATCCTACGAGCAGTACTTC. It encodes CASTAYRGASYEQYF. This chain uses TRBV6-5 with TRBJ2-7; 8 bases line up with TRBD1. The V and J ends lost 7 bases and 1 base, in that order; junction bases with no gene match: 9. CDR3 length: 15 amino acids. The germline gives CDR1 MNHEY, CDR2 SVGAGI.

J is TRBJ1-1 and V is TRBV7-2; D is undetermined. Deletions cut 5 bases from V and 5 bases from J, with 12 bases between. This CDR3 is 13 amino acids long. CDR1 SGHTA and CDR2 FQGNSA come from the germline V gene. CDR3 residues: CASSPEATTEAFF. DNA of the CDR3: TGTGCCAGCAGCCCGGAGGCCACGACTGAAGCTTTCTTT.

The V call is TRBV7-9, the J call TRBJ1-2; TRBD1 agrees at 10 bases. CDR3 length: 14 amino acids. J lost 6 bases, V lost 4 bases, and 5 bases had no gene match. Germline CDR1 reads SEHNR; CDR2 reads FQNEAQ (reference sequence). CDR3 bases: TGTGCCAGCAGCTGGCCGGACAGGGGGAATGGCTACACCTTC. Translating gives CASSWPDRGNGYTF.

This chain links TRBV5-5 with TRBJ1-4, with D hard to call. Trimming shortened V by 2 bases and J by 4 bases, and 12 bases separated the two germline ends. This CDR3 has 15 residues. Germline V lookup: CDR1 SGHKS, CDR2 YYEKEE (reference sequence). CDR3 residues: CASSFLGPGNEKLFF. For the CDR3, the DNA is TGTGCCAGCAGCTTCCTCGGTCCCGGTAATGAAAAACTGTTTTTT.

The CDR3 DNA reads as TGTGCCAGCAGCCAACAAGCGGTTGGGAATGAGCAGTTCTTC. Its translation is CASSQQAVGNEQFF. The chain couples TRBV3-1 (or the pseudogene TRBV3-2) to TRBJ2-1; weak D call: TRBD2 (5 bases). The V end was cut by 2 bases, the J end by 7 bases, with 12 bases between. CDR1 is LGHDT, CDR2 YNNKEL, per germline (reference sequence). The CDR3 length is 14 residues.

The chain carries TRBV5-1 and TRBJ1-5; D gene uncertain. This CDR3 contains 13 residues. V was clipped by 4 bases and J by 5 bases, with 10 bases between them. From germline, CDR1 is SGHRS and CDR2 YFSETQ. The CDR3 loop is CASSRDFDQPQHF. CDR3 coding DNA: TGCGCCAGCAGCCGAGACTTCGATCAGCCCCAGCATTTT.

V and J are TRBV18 and TRBJ2-2; 10 bases are shared with TRBD1. This CDR3 comprises 14 residues. Germline V lookup: CDR1 KGHSH, CDR2 LQKENI. The ends lost 5 bases at V and 5 bases at J; junction bases unmatched: 2. CDR3 region: CASSMGQGTGELFF. In DNA form, the CDR3 reads TGTGCCAGCTCAATGGGACAGGGGACCGGGGAGCTGTTTTTT.

The chain carries TRBV3-1 (or the pseudogene TRBV3-2) and TRBJ1-1, with D hard to call. The germline V and J ends were trimmed by 4 bases and 7 bases, with 7 bases remaining between them. Germline values: CDR1 LGHDT, CDR2 YNNKEL (reference sequence). The CDR3 is 11 residues long. CDR3 sequence reads: CASSRAGEAFF. The CDR3 bases are TGTGCCAGCAGCCGGGCAGGTGAAGCTTTCTTT.

The rearrangement joins TRBV4-3 to TRBJ2-6; 7 nucleotides line up with TRBD2. The J segment lost 0 bases and the V segment lost 6 bases, leaving 2 bases of the junction unmatched. CDR3 size: 15 residues. CDR1 is LGHNA, CDR2 YSLEER, per germline. CDR3 in DNA: TGCGCCAGCAGTGGGGAGGGCTCTGGGGCCAACGTCCTGACTTTC. Translating it yields CASSGEGSGANVLTF.

The chain carries TRBV19 and TRBJ2-7; the match to TRBD1 covers 10 bases. Germline assignment: CDR1 LNHDA and CDR2 SQIVND (reference sequence). The CDR3 spans 15 residues. V was clipped by 3 bases and J by 2 bases; unmatched bases: 4. CDR3 protein: CASSIGDRGPYEQYF. As DNA, the CDR3 is TGTGCCAGTAGTATTGGGGACAGGGGACCCTACGAGCAGTACTTC. The full variable domain, rest sourced from reference TRBV19 and TRBJ2-7, is DGGITQSPKYLFRKEGQNVTLSCEQNLNHDAMYWYRQDPGQGLRLIYYSQIVNDFQKGDIAEGYSVSREKKESFPLTVTSAQKNPTAFYLCASSIGDRGPYEQYFGPGTRLTVT.

This chain connects TRBV10-3 to TRBJ1-5; D perhaps matches TRBD1 (6 bases). Trimming cost V 6 bases and J 3 bases, with 12 bases left between them. The CDR3 runs to 14 residues. The germline V gene has CDR1 ENHRY and CDR2 SYGVKD. CDR3 residues: CAISPNRDNQPQHF. CDR3 DNA sequence: TGTGCCATCAGCCCGAACAGGGACAATCAGCCCCAGCATTTT.

The gene calls are TRBV6-5 and TRBJ1-1; 12 nucleotides align to TRBD1. V lost 4 bases, J lost 3 bases, and 6 bases stayed unmatched. Per germline, CDR1 MNHEY and CDR2 SVGAGI. The CDR3 spans 16 residues. CDR3: CASSFRDRGRYTEAFF. The CDR3 bases are TGTGCCAGCAGTTTCCGGGACAGGGGGCGGTACACTGAAGCTTTCTTT.

The V call is TRBV2, the J call TRBJ1-2; D is possibly TRBD1 (6 bases). Per the germline V gene, CDR1 is SNHLY and CDR2 is FYNNEI. This CDR3 has 15 residues. V was shortened by 7 bases and J by 4 bases, with 19 bases between the two germline ends. This chain's CDR3 is CASNEGGASGYGYTF. The DNA of the CDR3 is TGTGCCAGCAACGAGGGGGGGGCCTCTGGCTATGGCTACACCTTC.

The rearrangement joins TRBV6-5 to TRBJ1-5, with a weak D call TRBD1 (5 bases). V was clipped by 10 bases and J by 1 base, with 17 bases between them. The CDR3 totals 15 residues. The germline V gene has CDR1 MNHEY and CDR2 SVGAGI. The CDR3 here is CATQAGGGSNQPQHF. DNA of the CDR3: TGTGCCACCCAAGCCGGGGGGGGGAGCAATCAGCCCCAGCATTTT.

This chain connects TRBV11-3 to TRBJ1-2; 8 bases map to TRBD1. This CDR3 contains 19 residues. Germline V gives CDR1 SGHNT, CDR2 YENEEA. V shed 4 bases and J 4 bases; nucleotides not matched to a gene: 20. CDR3 nucleotides: TGTGCCAGCAGCTCCCCAGGCGGACAGGGTCGTGGAGTGTTCTATGGCTACACCTTC. Translation: CASSSPGGQGRGVFYGYTF.

The rearrangement joins TRBV9 to TRBJ2-2, with D maybe TRBD2 (7 bases). The CDR3 is made up of 15 amino acids. The germline V gene encodes CDR1 SGDLS and CDR2 YYNGEE. V lost 2 bases to trimming and J lost 6 bases, with 14 bases between them. The CDR3 sequence: CASSVGGRGAGELFF. CDR3 in DNA: TGTGCCAGCAGCGTCGGGGGGCGTGGCGCCGGGGAGCTGTTTTTT.

The chain is built from TRBV12-3 or TRBV12-4 and TRBJ2-7, with D possibly matching TRBD1 (5 bases). V was trimmed by 3 bases and J by 6 bases, leaving 12 bases between them. The CDR3 has 13 residues. The DNA for the CDR3 is TGTGCCAGCAGTTTCCCCGGACAAGGCGAGCAGTACTTC. Protein: CASSFPGQGEQYF.

J is TRBJ1-1 and V is TRBV25-1; D gene ambiguous. The CDR3 consists of 12 residues. V lost 3 bases and J 6 bases, leaving 8 bases between the germline ends. Germline-derived CDR1 and CDR2 are MGHDK and SYGVNS. CDR3 DNA sequence: TGTGCCAGCAGTGATGGCGGGTCTGAAGCTTTCTTT. This sequence encodes CASSDGGSEAFF. Supplemented by reference TRBV25-1 and TRBJ1-1, the full variable domain reads EADIYQTPRYLVIGTGKKITLECSQTMGHDKMYWYQQDPGMELHLIHYSYGVNSTEKGDLSSESTVSRIRTEHFPLTLESARPSHTSQYLCASSDGGSEAFFGQGTRLTVV.

The chain uses TRBV7-6 and TRBJ2-2, with 9 positions matching TRBD2. V lost 5 bases to trimming and J lost 8 bases; unmatched junction nucleotides: 12. The CDR3 extends over 16 amino acids. CDR1 and CDR2 from the germline V gene are SGHVS and FNYEAQ. This chain's CDR3 is CASSLRQLAGQGELFF. The CDR3 DNA reads as TGTGCCAGCAGCCTACGCCAGCTAGCGGGGCAAGGGGAGCTGTTTTTT.

This sequence joins TRBV21-1 and TRBJ1-1. TRBV21-1 is noted as a pseudogene. The CDR3 is made up of 18 amino acids. In nucleotides, the CDR3 is TGTGCCAGCAGCAAAGAGGAGTTTCGGGGAGCAATGAACACTGAAGCTTTCTTT. Protein product: CASSKEEFRGAMNTEAFF.